The next 20 T cell receptor beta chains were all read from a single sample in a study of control samples from healthy donors and cancer patients. The method was immunoSEQ multiplex PCR; TCRdb's version includes in-frame clones alone and lacks a portion of them. The repertoire holds roughly 39,000 clones, roughly 92% seen once, with about 3.5% in the top ten. Sequencing was done on a sample of blood. These receptors all stem from a woman in her forties or fifties in good health.

The rearrangement links TRBV5-1 to TRBJ1-1; D is possibly TRBD1 (6 bases). The CDR3 extends over 14 amino acids. Germline lookup yields CDR1 SGHRS and CDR2 YFSETQ. Between the trimmed V and J ends, which lost 4 bases and 3 bases, there was a span of 13 bases. CDR3 sequence: CASSPQRGDTEAFF. The CDR3 bases are TGCGCCAGCAGCCCCCAAAGGGGGGACACTGAAGCTTTCTTT.

This sequence joins TRBV10-1 and TRBJ2-2; 7 nucleotides line up with TRBD1. Trimming removed 7 bases from V and 3 bases from J; junction bases left unmatched: 8. The CDR3 is 15 amino acids. Germline lookup yields CDR1 WNHNN and CDR2 SYGVQD (reference sequence). CDR3 in DNA: TGCGCCAGCACACCGGGACAGACCTACACCGGGGAGCTGTTTTTT. This gives the protein CASTPGQTYTGELFF.

The chain has TRBV28 and TRBJ2-3, with 10 nucleotides matching TRBD1. The CDR3 length is 14 residues. The germline V gene encodes CDR1 MDHEN and CDR2 SYDVKM. V shed 7 bases, J shed 4 bases, and the junction held 5 bases outside the gene matches. This CDR3 is CASTRDRGSDTQYF. The CDR3 bases are TGTGCCAGCACGCGGGACAGGGGATCAGATACGCAGTATTTT.

The chain joins TRBV7-2 to TRBJ2-7; 9 bases match TRBD2. The CDR3 sequence is 15 residues long. CDR1 is SGHTA and CDR2 is FQGNSA in the germline V gene. V shed 1 base, J shed 6 bases, and the junction held 7 bases outside the gene matches. CDR3 bases: TGTGCCAGCAGCTTAGGCAACGAGCGGGGGGTCGAGCAGTACTTC. It yields the protein CASSLGNERGVEQYF.

The J gene is TRBJ2-7, the V gene TRBV4-3; D unclear. CDR3 size: 14 residues. V was pared by 1 base and J by 3 bases, with 10 bases between. Per germline, CDR1 LGHNA and CDR2 YSLEER. The CDR3 protein is CASSQVVGVYEQYF. CDR3 DNA: TGCGCCAGCAGCCAAGTGGTTGGAGTCTACGAGCAGTACTTC.

This sequence joins TRBV6-6 and TRBJ2-3; TRBD2 matches at 8 bases. Germline CDR1 reads MNHNY; CDR2 reads SVGAGI (reference sequence). J gave up 3 bases and V 7 bases, and 9 bases lay outside the gene matches. This CDR3 region has 15 residues. CDR3 DNA sequence: TGTGCCAGCACCCCGACGGGGGGGAGGACAGATACGCAGTATTTT. As protein: CASTPTGGRTDTQYF.

The V and J genes are TRBV4-1 and TRBJ2-1; D assignment may be TRBD1 or TRBD2 (5 bases each). CDR3 size: 14 residues. Germline V gene sequence: CDR1 MGHRA, CDR2 YSYEKL. V lost 0 bases to trimming and J lost 10 bases, with 13 bases between them. CDR3 residues: CASSQEGPWGEQFF. The CDR3 coding sequence is TGCGCCAGCAGCCAAGAGGGACCGTGGGGGGAGCAGTTCTTC.

This chain connects TRBV19 to TRBJ2-7, with D uncertain. V was cut by 6 bases and J by 5 bases, with 23 bases left in between. This CDR3 has 16 residues. Germline CDR1 and CDR2: LNHDA and SQIVND (reference sequence). CDR3 in amino acids: CASSPTLLLSSHEQYF. The DNA of the CDR3 is TGTGCCAGTAGCCCAACTCTGTTGCTCTCGTCCCACGAGCAGTACTTC.

This clone turned up a few times. This chain joins TRBV20-1 and TRBJ1-1; D is unclear. Trimming shortened V by 3 bases and J by 0 bases, and 17 bases separated the two germline ends. The CDR3 is 16 residues long. Germline V lookup: CDR1 DFQATT, CDR2 SNEGSKA (reference sequence). The CDR3 DNA reads TGCAGTGCTAGTGGTAAGGGAACCCTCATGAACACTGAAGCTTTCTTT. The encoded protein is CSASGKGTLMNTEAFF.

DNA for the CDR3: TGTGCCAGCAGCTTGGGCCTAATCTCTGGGGCCAACGTCCTGACTTTC. This gives the protein CASSLGLISGANVLTF. The chain joins TRBV5-6 to TRBJ2-6; D ambiguous. This CDR3 region has 16 residues. Trimming left V 0 bases short and J 0 bases short, with 7 bases between. The germline CDR1 and CDR2 sequences are SGHDT and YYEEEE.

The rearrangement links TRBV10-3 to TRBJ1-2; D is unclear. Germline loops: CDR1 ENHRY, CDR2 SYGVKD. The CDR3 length is 12 residues. Trimming shortened V by 4 bases and J by 2 bases, and 5 bases separated the two germline ends. The CDR3 sequence is CAISADNYGYTF. CDR3 sequence (DNA): TGTGCCATCAGTGCTGACAACTATGGCTACACCTTC.

The sample holds a few counts of this clone. The chain uses TRBV6-5 and TRBJ1-5, with a weak D call TRBD1 (5 bases). CDR3 length equals 13 residues. Trimming took off 6 bases at V and 11 bases at J, with 17 bases between the two ends. The germline V gene has CDR1 MNHEY and CDR2 SVGAGI. The CDR3 loop reads CASREGRSSAQHF. CDR3 DNA: TGTGCCAGCAGGGAGGGGAGGTCATCGGCCCAGCATTTT.

The J gene is TRBJ1-2, the V gene TRBV7-2, with D possibly matching TRBD1 (6 bases). The V and J ends lost 1 base and 4 bases respectively, with 13 bases between them. The CDR3 is 15 residues long. CDR1 and CDR2 from the germline V gene are SGHTA and FQGNSA. The CDR3 protein is CASSLGQGMSYGYTF. The CDR3 nucleotides are TGTGCCAGCAGCTTAGGGCAGGGGATGAGCTATGGCTACACCTTC. The variable domain in full, completed from reference TRBV7-2 and TRBJ1-2, reads GAGVSQSPSNKVTEKGKDVELRCDPISGHTALYWYRQSLGQGLEFLIYFQGNSAPDKSGLPSDRFSAERTGGSVSTLTIQRTQQEDSAVYLCASSLGQGMSYGYTFGSGTRLTVV.

The rearrangement joins TRBV6-5 to TRBJ2-3, with TRBD2 as a possible D gene (6 bases). The germline V and J ends were trimmed by 6 bases and 5 bases, with 15 bases remaining between them. This CDR3 is 14 amino acids long. From germline, CDR1 is MNHEY and CDR2 SVGAGI. The DNA of the CDR3 is TGTGCCAGCAGGGAGATCGGAGGGAAAGATACGCAGTATTTT. It specifies CASREIGGKDTQYF.

This clone came up once. The chain recombines TRBV6-5 with TRBJ2-5; either TRBD1 or TRBD2 may fit D (6 bases each). The ends were cut back, 6 bases at V and 5 bases at J, with 16 bases in the middle. The CDR3 is 14 amino acids. Germline loops: CDR1 MNHEY, CDR2 SVGAGI. For the CDR3, the DNA is TGTGCCAGCAGCGGGGGCGGGGCAGGGGAGACCCAGTACTTC. Translation gives CASSGGGAGETQYF.

The J gene is TRBJ1-5, the V gene TRBV28, with a tentative D call TRBD1 (6 bases). Germline CDR1 MDHEN, CDR2 SYDVKM. The length of the CDR3 is 14 residues. The V and J ends lost 5 bases and 2 bases respectively, with 10 bases between them. In DNA form, the CDR3 reads TGTGCCAGCAGTCCGCCAGGGGGCAATCAGCCCCAGCATTTT. Translation gives CASSPPGGNQPQHF.

This sequence joins TRBV2 and TRBJ2-4; D is perhaps TRBD1 (6 bases). Per the germline V gene, CDR1 is SNHLY and CDR2 is FYNNEI. Between the trimmed V and J ends, which lost 7 bases and 7 bases, there was a span of 14 bases. CDR3 length: 13 amino acids. The CDR3 sequence: CASTAAGVNIQYF. The CDR3 DNA reads as TGTGCCAGCACAGCCGCAGGGGTTAACATTCAGTACTTC.

This rearrangement joins TRBV5-1 to TRBJ2-5; 9 bases align to TRBD2. Unmatched junction bases numbered 8, after V lost 0 bases and J lost 5 bases. The germline CDR1 and CDR2 sequences are SGHRS and YFSETQ. The CDR3 is made up of 16 amino acids. The CDR3 sequence is CASSLAALAGTETQYF. The CDR3 DNA reads as TGCGCCAGCAGCTTGGCGGCCCTAGCGGGGACGGAGACCCAGTACTTC. The whole variable domain, filled in from reference TRBV5-1 and TRBJ2-5, reads KAGVTQTPRYLIKTRGQQVTLSCSPISGHRSVSWYQQTPGQGLQFLFEYFSETQRNKGNFPGRFSGRQFSNSRSEMNVSTLELGDSALYLCASSLAALAGTETQYFGPGTRLLVL.

V and J are TRBV19 and TRBJ1-5; no firm D call. CDR1 LNHDA and CDR2 SQIVND come from the germline V gene (reference sequence). The CDR3 has 15 amino acids. V lost 7 bases, J lost 0 bases, and 13 bases lay in between. CDR3 nucleotide sequence: TGTGCCAGTACCCCCCTCCACGATAGCAATCAGCCCCAGCATTTT. Protein: CASTPLHDSNQPQHF.

V gene TRBV15 combines with J gene TRBJ2-7, with 9 bases aligning to TRBD2. CDR1 and CDR2 from the germline V gene are LNHNV and YYDKDF (reference sequence). The length of the CDR3 is 14 residues. The J segment lost 2 bases and the V segment lost 5 bases, leaving 4 bases of the junction unmatched. CDR3 residues: CATSGGGGAYEQYF. The CDR3, as DNA: TGTGCCACCAGCGGAGGCGGGGGGGCCTACGAGCAGTACTTC.